This T cell receptor (beta chain) emerged from a study of control samples from healthy donors and cancer patients. The repertoire was sequenced with immunoSEQ multiplex PCR; TCRdb's copy has only in-frame clones and lacks some. The sample carries 180,000 or so clones, around 91% recorded once. This CDR3 is built from 12 residues. Between the trimmed V and J ends, which lost 6 bases and 5 bases, there was a span of 10 bases. The sequence was collected from a woman aged 25 to 39 in good health. The rearrangement uses TRBV12-3 or TRBV12-4 and TRBJ1-2; D gene unclear. Material for sequencing was blood. The chain's CDR3 is CASSPGRYGYTF. The CDR3 nucleotides are TGTGCCAGCAGCCCGGGCAGGTATGGCTACACCTTC.